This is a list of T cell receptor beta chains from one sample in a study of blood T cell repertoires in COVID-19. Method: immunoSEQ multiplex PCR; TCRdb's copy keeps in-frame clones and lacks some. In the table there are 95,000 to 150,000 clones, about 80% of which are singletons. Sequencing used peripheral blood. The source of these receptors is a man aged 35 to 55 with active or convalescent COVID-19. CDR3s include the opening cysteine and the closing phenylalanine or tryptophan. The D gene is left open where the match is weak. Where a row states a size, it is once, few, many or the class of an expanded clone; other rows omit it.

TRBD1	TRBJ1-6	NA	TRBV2	CASSSTGIENSPLHF	TGTGCCAGCAGTTCGACAGGGATTGAAAATTCACCCCTCCACTTT
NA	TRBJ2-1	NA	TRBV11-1	CASSLGTSGNEQFF	TGTGCCAGCAGCTTAGGTACTAGTGGCAATGAGCAGTTCTTC
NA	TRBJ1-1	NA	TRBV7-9	CASSLEVGLPAFF	TGTGCCAGCAGCTTAGAGGTGGGGCTGCCAGCTTTCTTT
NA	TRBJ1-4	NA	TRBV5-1	CASSPTGSRNEKLFF	TGCGCCAGCAGCCCAACAGGTTCTCGTAATGAAAAACTGTTTTTT
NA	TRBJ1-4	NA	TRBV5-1	CASSFITGPEEKLFF	TGCGCCAGCAGCTTCATAACAGGGCCGGAGGAAAAACTGTTTTTT
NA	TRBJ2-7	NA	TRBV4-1	CASSHAALGDEQYF	TGCGCCAGCAGCCATGCCGCACTCGGGGACGAGCAGTACTTC
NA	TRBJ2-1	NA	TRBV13	CASSQPTVDSEQFF	TGTGCCAGCAGCCAACCTACTGTCGACAGTGAGCAGTTCTTC
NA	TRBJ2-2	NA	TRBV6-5	CASNLQGYTGELFF	TGTGCCAGCAATCTACAGGGATACACCGGGGAGCTGTTTTTT
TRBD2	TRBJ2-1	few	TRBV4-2	CASSQETSGSYNEQFF	TGTGCCAGCAGCCAAGAGACTAGCGGATCCTACAATGAGCAGTTCTTC
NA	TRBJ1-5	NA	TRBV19	CASSEGDIYQPQHF	TGTGCCAGTAGTGAGGGCGACATTTATCAGCCCCAGCATTTT
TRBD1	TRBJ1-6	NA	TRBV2	CASSLTVGTGRTPLHF	TGTGCCAGCAGTCTAACGGTTGGGACAGGAAGAACACCCCTCCACTTT
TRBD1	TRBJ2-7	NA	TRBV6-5	CASSYGTGAREQYF	TGTGCCAGCAGTTACGGCACAGGGGCTCGCGAGCAGTACTTC
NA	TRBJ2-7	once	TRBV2	CASSAGHEQYF	TGTGCCAGCAGTGCAGGTCACGAGCAGTACTTC
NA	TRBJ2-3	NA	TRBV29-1	CSVDQDRGLGTQYF	TGCAGCGTTGACCAGGACAGGGGACTAGGTACGCAGTATTTT
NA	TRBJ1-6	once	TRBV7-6	CASSLAQGRVGSPLHF	TGTGCCAGCAGCTTAGCGCAGGGCCGAGTTGGGTCACCCCTCCACTTT
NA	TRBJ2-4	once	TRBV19	CASTTRSAKNIQYF	TGTGCCAGTACCACGAGGTCGGCCAAAAACATTCAGTACTTC
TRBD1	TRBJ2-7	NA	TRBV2	CARESGTGGAFGEQYF	TGTGCCAGAGAGAGTGGGACAGGGGGCGCCTTTGGCGAGCAGTACTTC
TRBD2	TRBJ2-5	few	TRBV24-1	CATSAGTSGGMFVETQYF	TGTGCCACCAGTGCCGGGACTAGCGGGGGGATGTTCGTGGAGACCCAGTACTTC
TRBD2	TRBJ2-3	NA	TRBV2	CASSESSAGRREDTQYF	TGTGCCAGCAGTGAATCCTCCGCCGGGAGGCGGGAAGATACGCAGTATTTT
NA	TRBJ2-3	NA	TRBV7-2	CASSFGGSGDTQYF	TGTGCCAGCAGCTTTGGAGGGAGTGGGGATACGCAGTATTTT
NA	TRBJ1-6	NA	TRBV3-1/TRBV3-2	CASSQGAGSKSPLHF	TGTGCCAGCAGCCAGGGGGCAGGATCCAAATCACCCCTCCACTTT
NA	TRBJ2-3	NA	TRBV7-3	CASSQGTDTQYF	TGTGCCAGCAGTCAGGGCACAGATACGCAGTATTTT
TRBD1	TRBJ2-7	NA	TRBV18	CASSRTGDAYEQYF	TGTGCCAGCTCAAGGACAGGGGACGCCTACGAGCAGTACTTC
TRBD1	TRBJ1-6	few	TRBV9	CASSVVDRGHSPLHF	TGTGCCAGCAGCGTCGTGGACAGGGGGCATTCACCCCTCCACTTT
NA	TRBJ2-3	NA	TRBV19	CASSIEGGASHTDTQYF	TGTGCCAGTAGTATAGAGGGGGGGGCAAGTCACACAGATACGCAGTATTTT
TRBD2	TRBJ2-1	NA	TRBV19	CASSGLAGGEQFF	TGTGCCAGTAGTGGGTTGGCGGGAGGGGAGCAGTTCTTC
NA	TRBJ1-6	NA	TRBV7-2	CASSFRGGGSPLHF	TGTGCCAGCAGCTTTCGGGGGGGCGGATCACCCCTCCACTTT
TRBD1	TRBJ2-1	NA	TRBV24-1	CATSRGRTGDYHYNEQFF	TGTGCCACGAGCCGGGGGAGGACAGGGGACTACCACTACAATGAGCAGTTCTTC
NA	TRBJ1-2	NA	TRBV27	CASPTWEGRNGYTF	TGTGCCAGCCCTACCTGGGAAGGGAGGAATGGCTACACCTTC
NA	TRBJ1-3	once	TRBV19	CASGDFRFSGNTIYF	TGTGCCAGTGGAGATTTTAGGTTTTCTGGAAACACCATATATTTT
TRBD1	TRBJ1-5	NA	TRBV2	CASSELLAGTGSNQPQHF	TGTGCCAGCAGTGAACTTTTGGCTGGGACAGGGAGCAATCAGCCCCAGCATTTT
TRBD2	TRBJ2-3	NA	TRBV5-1	CASSPRAGDTDTQYF	TGCGCCAGCAGCCCCCGAGCGGGGGACACAGATACGCAGTATTTT
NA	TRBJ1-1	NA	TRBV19	CASRWSTGNTEAFF	TGTGCCAGTCGTTGGAGTACCGGGAACACTGAAGCTTTCTTT
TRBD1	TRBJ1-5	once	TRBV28	CASIPSGGGNQPQHF	TGTGCCAGCATTCCTTCAGGGGGCGGCAATCAGCCCCAGCATTTT
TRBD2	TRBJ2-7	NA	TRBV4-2	CASSQTGGDYEQYF	TGTGCCAGCAGCCAAACGGGGGGGGACTACGAGCAGTACTTC
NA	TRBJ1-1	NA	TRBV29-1	CSVGEGPGEAFF	TGCAGCGTTGGGGAGGGACCCGGTGAAGCTTTCTTT
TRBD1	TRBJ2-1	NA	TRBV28	CASSSAGTDRLNEQFF	TGTGCCAGCAGTTCGGCCGGGACAGATCGGTTGAATGAGCAGTTCTTC
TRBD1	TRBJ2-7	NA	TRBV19	CASSPDRGPHYEQYF	TGTGCCAGTAGTCCCGACAGGGGCCCTCACTACGAGCAGTACTTC
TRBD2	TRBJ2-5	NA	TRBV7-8	CASSLGTSAYQETQYF	TGTGCCAGCAGCTTGGGGACTAGCGCTTACCAAGAGACCCAGTACTTC
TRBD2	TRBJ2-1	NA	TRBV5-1	CASTQTSGGLYNEQFF	TGCGCCAGCACCCAGACTAGCGGGGGGCTTTACAATGAGCAGTTCTTC
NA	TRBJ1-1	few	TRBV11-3	CASSRGDTMNTEAFF	TGTGCCAGCAGCCGGGGGGACACGATGAACACTGAAGCTTTCTTT
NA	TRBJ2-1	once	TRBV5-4	CASSSGLSGDNEQFF	TGTGCCAGCAGTTCTGGACTATCCGGGGACAATGAGCAGTTCTTC
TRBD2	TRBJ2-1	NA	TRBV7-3	CASSTGTSAFSYNEQFF	TGTGCCAGCAGCACCGGGACTAGCGCCTTCTCCTACAATGAGCAGTTCTTC
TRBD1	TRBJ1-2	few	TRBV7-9	CASSRGQGARSYTF	TGTGCCAGCAGCCGGGGACAGGGGGCGCGCAGCTACACCTTC
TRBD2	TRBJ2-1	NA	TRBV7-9	CASSARLAGDYNEQFF	TGTGCCAGCAGCGCCCGACTAGCGGGGGACTACAATGAGCAGTTCTTC
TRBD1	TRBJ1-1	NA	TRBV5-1	CASNYGQAGTGAFF	TGCGCCAGCAACTATGGACAGGCGGGGACGGGAGCTTTCTTT
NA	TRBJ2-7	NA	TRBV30	CAWSVGSSYEQYF	TGTGCCTGGAGTGTGGGCAGCTCCTACGAGCAGTACTTC
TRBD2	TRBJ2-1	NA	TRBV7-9	CASSLSSGPQFF	TGTGCCAGCAGCTTATCTAGCGGGCCGCAGTTCTTC
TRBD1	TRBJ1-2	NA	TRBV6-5	CASSLRDRYGYTF	TGTGCCAGCAGTCTCCGGGACAGATATGGCTACACCTTC
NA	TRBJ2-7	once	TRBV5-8	CASSLAPGVIYEQYF	TGTGCCAGCAGCTTGGCCCCCGGAGTGATCTACGAGCAGTACTTC
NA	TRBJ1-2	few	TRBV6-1	CASSETGNYGYTF	TGTGCCAGCAGTGAAACAGGGAACTATGGCTACACCTTC